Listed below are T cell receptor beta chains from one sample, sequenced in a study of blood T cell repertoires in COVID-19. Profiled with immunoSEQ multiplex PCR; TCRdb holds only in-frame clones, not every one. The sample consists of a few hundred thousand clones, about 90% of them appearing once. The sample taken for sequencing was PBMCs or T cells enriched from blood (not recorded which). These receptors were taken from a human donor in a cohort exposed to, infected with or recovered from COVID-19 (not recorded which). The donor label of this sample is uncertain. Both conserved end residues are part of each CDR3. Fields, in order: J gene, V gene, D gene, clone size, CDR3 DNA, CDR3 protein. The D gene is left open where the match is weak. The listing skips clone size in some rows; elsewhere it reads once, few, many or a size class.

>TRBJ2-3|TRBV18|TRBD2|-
TGTGCCAGCTCACCCGGACTAGCGACAGATACGCAGTATTTT
CASSPGLATDTQYF
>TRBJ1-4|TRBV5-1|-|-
TGCGCCAGCAGTCAAGCCGTGAGGGGGGAAAAACTGTTTTTT
CASSQAVRGEKLFF
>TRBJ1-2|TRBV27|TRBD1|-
TGTGCCAGCAGTTTTAACAGGGGGAATGGCTACACCTTC
CASSFNRGNGYTF
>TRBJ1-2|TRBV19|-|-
TGTGCCAGTAGTATCACCCTCTTAGCAGGGGCTCGCGGCTACACCTTC
CASSITLLAGARGYTF
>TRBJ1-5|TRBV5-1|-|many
TGCGCCAGCAGCTTGGAGGGGCTTCAGCCCCAGCATTTT
CASSLEGLQPQHF
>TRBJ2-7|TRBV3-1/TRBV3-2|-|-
TGTGCCAGCAGCCACGTAGTTTACGAGCAGTACTTC
CASSHVVYEQYF
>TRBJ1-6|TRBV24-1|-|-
TGTGCCACCAGTCCGGGAGGAGATAATTCACCCCTCCACTTT
CATSPGGDNSPLHF
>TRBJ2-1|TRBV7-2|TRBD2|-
TGTGCCAGCAGCTTAGGGCATAGCGGGGGGGAGCAGTTCTTC
CASSLGHSGGEQFF
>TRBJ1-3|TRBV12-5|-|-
TGTGCTAGTGGTTCGAGTAACACCATATATTTT
CASGSSNTIYF
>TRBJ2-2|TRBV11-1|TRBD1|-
TGTGCCACCAAGGGACAGGGGGCGAACACCGGGGAGCTGTTTTTT
CATKGQGANTGELFF
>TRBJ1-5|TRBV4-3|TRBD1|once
TGCGCCAGCAGCCAACCTGACAGGGGGCGCAATCAGCCCCAGCATTTT
CASSQPDRGRNQPQHF
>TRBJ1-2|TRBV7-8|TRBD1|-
TGTGCCAGCAGCTTATACAGGGGTTGGCCAAAGGGGACAAACTATGGCTACACCTTC
CASSLYRGWPKGTNYGYTF
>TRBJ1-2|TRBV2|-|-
TGTGCCAGCAGGGTGGCAGGGAATGGCTACACCTTC
CASRVAGNGYTF
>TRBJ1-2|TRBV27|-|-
TGTGCCAGCAGTTTATCGCCCGGGGGGGTGTGGGGCTACACCTTC
CASSLSPGGVWGYTF
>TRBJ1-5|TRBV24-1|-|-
TGTGCCACCAGTGATTTGTTGACAGTCCGTAAGCCCCAGCATTTT
CATSDLLTVRKPQHF
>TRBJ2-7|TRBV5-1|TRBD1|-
TGCGCCAGCAGCTGGGGGGACAGGGGGCGTTACGAGCAGTACTTC
CASSWGDRGRYEQYF
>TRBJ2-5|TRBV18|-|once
TGTGCCAGCTCAACACAAGGGGGACAAGAGACCCAGTACTTC
CASSTQGGQETQYF
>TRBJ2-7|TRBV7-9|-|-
TGTGCCAGCAGCTTAGGCGGGGACGAGCAGTACTTC
CASSLGGDEQYF
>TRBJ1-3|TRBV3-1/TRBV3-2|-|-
TGTGCCAGCAGTCAGATGAGGGGAAACACCATATATTTT
CASSQMRGNTIYF
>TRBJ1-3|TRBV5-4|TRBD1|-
TGTGCCAGCAGCTCAGGACAGGGCCGAAACACCATATATTTT
CASSSGQGRNTIYF
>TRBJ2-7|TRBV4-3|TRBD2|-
TGCGCCAGCAGCCAAGTTCGGACTAGCGGCGAGCAGTACTTC
CASSQVRTSGEQYF
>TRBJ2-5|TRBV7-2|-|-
TGTGCCAGCAGCTTATCCAGTAAGCGGAAGACCCAGTACTTC
CASSLSSKRKTQYF
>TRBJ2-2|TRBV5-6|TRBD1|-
TGTGCCACAGGGGGCAGGTCCGGGGAGCTGTTTTTT
CATGGRSGELFF
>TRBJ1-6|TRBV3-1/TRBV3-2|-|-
TGTGCCAGCAGCCAAGTCCTGACAGGAATCAATTCACCCCTCCACTTT
CASSQVLTGINSPLHF
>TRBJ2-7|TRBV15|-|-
TGTGCCACCAGCAGGACCCTGGGGGCGGCGCTCTCCTACGAGCAGTACTTC
CATSRTLGAALSYEQYF
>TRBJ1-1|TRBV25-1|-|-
TGTGCCAGCAGTGAATTGGGGGGACGGAACACTGAAGCTTTCTTT
CASSELGGRNTEAFF
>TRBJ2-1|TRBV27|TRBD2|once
TGTGCCAGCAGTTTAACAGCGGGGGTATACAATGAGCAGTTCTTC
CASSLTAGVYNEQFF
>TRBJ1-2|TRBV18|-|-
TGTGCCAGCTCACCCACGAGTAGCACTAATGGCTACACCTTC
CASSPTSSTNGYTF
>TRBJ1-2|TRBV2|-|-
TGTGCCAGCGGCGGGGCCCAAATGGGGGGCTACACCTTC
CASGGAQMGGYTF
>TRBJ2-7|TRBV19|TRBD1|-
TGTGCCAGTAGTCAGGGACAGGGACCTTACGAGCAGTACTTC
CASSQGQGPYEQYF
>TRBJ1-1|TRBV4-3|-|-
TGCGCCAGCAGCCAAGTGAGGAACACTGAAGCTTTCTTT
CASSQVRNTEAFF
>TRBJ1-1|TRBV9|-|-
TGTGCCAGCAGCGTGGGACATAACACTGAAGCTTTCTTT
CASSVGHNTEAFF